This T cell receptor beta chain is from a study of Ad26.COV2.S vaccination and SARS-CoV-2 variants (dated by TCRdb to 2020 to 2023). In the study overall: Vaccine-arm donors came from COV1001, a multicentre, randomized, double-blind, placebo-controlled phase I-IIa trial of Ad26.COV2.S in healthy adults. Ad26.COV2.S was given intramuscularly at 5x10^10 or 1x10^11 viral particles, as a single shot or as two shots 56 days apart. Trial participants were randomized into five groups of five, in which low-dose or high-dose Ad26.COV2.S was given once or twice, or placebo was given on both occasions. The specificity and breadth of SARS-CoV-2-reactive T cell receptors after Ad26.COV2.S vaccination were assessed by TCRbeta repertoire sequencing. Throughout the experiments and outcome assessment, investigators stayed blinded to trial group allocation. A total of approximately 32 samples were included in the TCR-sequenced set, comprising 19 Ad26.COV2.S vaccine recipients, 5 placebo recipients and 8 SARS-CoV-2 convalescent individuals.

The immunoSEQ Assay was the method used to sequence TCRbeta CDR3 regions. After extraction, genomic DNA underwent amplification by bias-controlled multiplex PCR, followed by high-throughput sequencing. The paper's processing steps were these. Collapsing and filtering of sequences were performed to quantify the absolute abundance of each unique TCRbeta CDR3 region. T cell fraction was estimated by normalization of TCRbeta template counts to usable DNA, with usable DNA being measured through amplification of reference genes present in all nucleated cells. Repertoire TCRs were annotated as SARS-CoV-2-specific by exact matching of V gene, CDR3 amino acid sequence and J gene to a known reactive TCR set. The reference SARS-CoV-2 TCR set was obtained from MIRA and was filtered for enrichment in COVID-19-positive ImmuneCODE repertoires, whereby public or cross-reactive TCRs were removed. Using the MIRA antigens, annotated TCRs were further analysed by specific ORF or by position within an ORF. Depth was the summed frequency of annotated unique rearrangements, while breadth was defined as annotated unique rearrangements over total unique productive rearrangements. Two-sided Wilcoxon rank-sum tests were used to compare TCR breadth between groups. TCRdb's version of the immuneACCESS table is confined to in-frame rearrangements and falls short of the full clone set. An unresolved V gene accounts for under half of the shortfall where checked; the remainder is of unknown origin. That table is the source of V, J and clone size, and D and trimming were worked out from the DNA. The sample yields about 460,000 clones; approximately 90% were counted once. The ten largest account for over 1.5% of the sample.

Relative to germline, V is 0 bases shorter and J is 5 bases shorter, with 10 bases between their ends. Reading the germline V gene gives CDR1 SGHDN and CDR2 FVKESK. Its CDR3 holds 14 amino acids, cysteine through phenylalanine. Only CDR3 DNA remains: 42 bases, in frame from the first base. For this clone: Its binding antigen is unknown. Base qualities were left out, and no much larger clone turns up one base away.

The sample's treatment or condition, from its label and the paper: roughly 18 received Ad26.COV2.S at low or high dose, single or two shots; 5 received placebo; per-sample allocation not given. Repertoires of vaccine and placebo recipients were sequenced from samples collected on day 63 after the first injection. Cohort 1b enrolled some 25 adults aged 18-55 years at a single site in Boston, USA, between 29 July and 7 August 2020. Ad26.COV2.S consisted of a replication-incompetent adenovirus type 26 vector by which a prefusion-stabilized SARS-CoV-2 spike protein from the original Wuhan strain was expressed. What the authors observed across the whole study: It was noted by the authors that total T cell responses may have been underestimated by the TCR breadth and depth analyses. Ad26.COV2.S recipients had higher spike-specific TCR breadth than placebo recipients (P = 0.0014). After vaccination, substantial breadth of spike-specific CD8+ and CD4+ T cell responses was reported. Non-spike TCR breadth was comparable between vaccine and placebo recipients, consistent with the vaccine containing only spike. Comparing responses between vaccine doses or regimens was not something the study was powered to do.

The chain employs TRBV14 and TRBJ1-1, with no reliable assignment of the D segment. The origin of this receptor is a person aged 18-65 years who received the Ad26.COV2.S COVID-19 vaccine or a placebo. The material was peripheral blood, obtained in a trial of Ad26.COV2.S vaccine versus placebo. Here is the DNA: TGTGCCAGCAGCCAAGACATAGGGAGGACTGAAGCTTTCTTT. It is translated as CASSQDIGRTEAFF.